This T cell receptor (beta chain) was captured in a study of spatial heterogeneity in lung cancer. Study-wide context: TCR transcript abundance in tumor regions was strongly correlated with the T cell module score obtained from matched bulk RNA-seq.

This clonotype is medium-sized in the sample. Antigen specificity is unknown. General study points: Counts of expanded intratumoral alpha and beta TCRs tracked tumor mutation counts.

The junction had 3 bases not matched to a gene; V was cut back by 0 bases and J by 5 bases. The CDR3 loop spans 14 amino acids. Germline loops: CDR1 LNHNV, CDR2 YYDKDF (reference sequence). Specified time point: sample taken at primary tumor resection. A unique molecular identifier was attached to every TCR cDNA molecule. TCRdb re-analysed the 5' RACE reads in MiXCR, keeping a single row per CDR3 protein. The sample includes a few thousand distinct CDR3 sequences, 15% to 20% of them seen just once. This TCR was sampled from a male donor with early-stage non-small cell lung cancer. V is TRBV15 and J is TRBJ1-1; 7 nucleotides match TRBD1. Sequencing was performed on lung tumor tissue, taken at surgery. DNA for the CDR3: TGTGCCACCAGCAGAGAAGCCAGGGGGACTGAAGCTTTCTTT. It yields the protein CATSREARGTEAFF.